The source of this T cell receptor beta chain is a study of cytomegalovirus exposure and HLA in healthy donors. The primer mix had 60 Vbeta and 13 Jbeta primers. Generated by immunoSEQ multiplex PCR, the TCRdb table keeps only in-frame clones and is missing some. The repertoire has some 170,000 clones, roughly 85% of them found once; the top ten carry 5% to 8%. J lost 2 bases, V lost 2 bases, and 2 bases had no gene match. The V gene's germline CDR1 is SGDLS and CDR2 YYNGEE. The CDR3 totals 15 residues. This chain links TRBV9 with TRBJ2-2; 8 nucleotides match TRBD2. Sequencing was done on a sample of PBMCs. The receptor was derived from a man in his forties in good health and CMV-seropositive. CDR3 region: CASSVTSANTGELFF. CDR3 nucleotide sequence: TGTGCCAGCAGCGTGACTAGCGCAAACACCGGGGAGCTGTTTTTT.